The 14 T cell receptor beta chains below all came from one sample that was sequenced in a study of molecular identifiers for immune sequencing clone quantification. TCRdb used MiXCR to reprocess the PCR reads, holding one entry per CDR3 protein. This sample has about 97,000 distinct CDR3 sequences, with roughly a quarter found just once. Specimen: naive CD8+ T cells from blood, with Jurkat cell RNA spiked in. The subset: FACS-sorted CD8+CD4-CCR7+CD45RA+ naive T cells. The receptors derive from a human donor in good health. Some libraries in this study had Jurkat cell RNA spiked in.

This clonotype was detected once. Possible read error: a much larger clone is one base away. This chain links TRBV7-9 with TRBJ1-1; D possibly corresponds to TRBD1 (6 bases). Trimming left V 4 bases short and J 0 bases short, with 12 bases between. CDR3 length: 15 amino acids. Germline CDR1 is SEHNR and CDR2 is FQNEAQ (reference sequence). The CDR3 loop reads CASSSGDRMNTEAFF. The CDR3 nucleotides read TGTGCCAGCAGCTCAGGCGACAGGATGAACACTGAAGCTTTCTTT.

At least ten counts were recorded for this clonotype. V is TRBV4-3 and J is TRBJ2-7; perhaps TRBD1 as D (6 bases). CDR3 length: 15 residues. The germline V and J ends were trimmed by 0 bases and 2 bases, with 11 bases remaining between them. From germline, CDR1 is LGHNA and CDR2 YSLEER. The CDR3 region is CASSQDRGPPYEQYF. The CDR3 DNA reads as TGCGCCAGCAGCCAAGACAGGGGACCCCCCTACGAGCAGTACTTC.

This clonotype was found once. This could be a read error, since a much larger clone is one nucleotide away. CDR3 coding DNA: TGTGCCAGCAGTTTAGGATCGGGGGGCGCGTACACCGGGGAGCTGTTTTTT. Translation gives CASSLGSGGAYTGELFF. This sequence joins TRBV27 and TRBJ2-2, with D possibly TRBD2 on 7 matching bases. Deletions cut 2 bases from V and 3 bases from J, with 16 bases between. The germline gives CDR1 MNHEY, CDR2 SMNVEV (reference sequence). This CDR3 contains 17 residues.

Ten or more counts support this clonotype. The genes are TRBV4-3 and TRBJ2-7; weak D call: TRBD1 (6 bases). This CDR3 comprises 16 residues. V was trimmed by 0 bases and J by 3 bases, leaving 15 bases between them. From germline, CDR1 is LGHNA and CDR2 YSLEER. The CDR3 loop reads CASSQEEGGADYEQYF. The CDR3 DNA reads as TGCGCCAGCAGCCAAGAGGAAGGGGGAGCCGACTACGAGCAGTACTTC.

This clonotype was seen many times. The V gene is TRBV12-3 or TRBV12-4, the J gene TRBJ2-3; D is undetermined. Trimming cost V 0 bases and J 0 bases, with 7 bases left between them. The CDR3 length is 15 residues. Here the CDR3 reads CASSLASPSTDTQYF. The CDR3 DNA is TGTGCCAGCAGTTTAGCTAGCCCTAGCACAGATACGCAGTATTTT.

This clonotype occurred a few times. The gene calls are TRBV28 and TRBJ2-1, with TRBD1 identical over 7 bases. The CDR3 is 15 amino acids. V gave up 5 bases and J gave up 4 bases; unmatched junction bases: 8. Germline V lookup: CDR1 MDHEN, CDR2 SYDVKM. The CDR3 DNA follows: TGTGCCAGCAGTCCTGGACAGGAGACGTACAATGAGCAGTTCTTC. This translates into CASSPGQETYNEQFF.

This clonotype has only a few counts. With a much larger clone just one base away, this may be a read error. V and J are TRBV4-1 and TRBJ2-1; 13 nucleotides agree with TRBD2. The germline V gene has CDR1 MGHRA and CDR2 YSYEKL. This CDR3 region has 18 residues. The CDR3 loop is CASSPRTSGGPTYNEQIF. CDR3 sequence (DNA): TGCGCCAGCAGCCCCAGGACTAGCGGGGGACCCACCTACAATGAGCAGATCTTC.

This clonotype was counted many times. The V gene is TRBV7-9, the J gene TRBJ2-2; D is ambiguous. V gave up 3 bases and J gave up 4 bases, with 0 bases separating them. Germline assignment: CDR1 SEHNR and CDR2 FQNEAQ (reference sequence). This CDR3 is 11 amino acids long. CDR3 region: CASSFTGELFF. The CDR3 region has the DNA TGTGCCAGCAGCTTCACCGGGGAGCTGTTTTTT.

The sample holds many counts of this clonotype. V and J are TRBV28 and TRBJ2-1; 9 nucleotides match TRBD1. Trimming took 5 bases from V and 8 from J; bases not matched to a gene: 10. The CDR3 is 15 amino acids. CDR1 MDHEN and CDR2 SYDVKM come from the germline V gene. The CDR3 DNA is TGTGCCAGCAGTGCCGGGACAGGGCCCTGGGATGAGCAGTTCTTC. Its protein product is CASSAGTGPWDEQFF.

This clonotype was seen at least ten times. V usage is TRBV6-5 and J usage is TRBJ1-1, with unresolved D. Looked up from germline, CDR1 is MNHEY and CDR2 is SVGAGI. V was clipped by 5 bases and J by 4 bases, with 14 bases between them. The CDR3 length is 14 residues. CDR3 residues: CASSANGEATEAFF. The DNA of the CDR3 is TGTGCCAGCAGTGCCAACGGTGAGGCCACTGAAGCTTTCTTT.

Ten or more counts support this clonotype. The chain has TRBV7-9 and TRBJ2-2; D gene uncertain. CDR3 length: 14 amino acids. Per the germline V gene, CDR1 is SEHNR and CDR2 is FQNEAQ (reference sequence). V was pared by 2 bases and J by 1 base, with 5 bases between. The CDR3 loop is CASSLYQNTGELFF. The CDR3, as DNA: TGTGCCAGCAGCTTATACCAGAACACCGGGGAGCTGTTTTTT.

This clonotype was seen ten or more times. V gene TRBV19 combines with J gene TRBJ2-3, with 8 nucleotides matching TRBD1. The length of the CDR3 is 15 residues. The germline V gene encodes CDR1 LNHDA and CDR2 SQIVND (reference sequence). J was trimmed by 5 bases and V by 2 bases; bases with no gene match: 6. The CDR3 loop reads CASSISTGARDTQYF. Here the CDR3 DNA reads TGTGCCAGTAGTATATCGACAGGGGCCAGAGATACGCAGTATTTT.

This clonotype was detected ten times or more. The chain links TRBV7-2 to TRBJ2-3; D gene uncertain. The CDR3 is made up of 14 amino acids. V lost 3 bases, J lost 6 bases, and 13 bases lay in between. From germline, CDR1 is SGHTA and CDR2 FQGNSA. The CDR3 coding sequence is TGTGCCAGCAGCTTCCCGCCCCCCTATGATACGCAGTATTTT. Translating gives CASSFPPPYDTQYF.

This clonotype has a count of ten or more. This chain links TRBV7-9 with TRBJ2-3, with TRBD2 matching 8 bases. CDR1 is SEHNR, CDR2 FQNEAQ, per germline (reference sequence). The CDR3 has 15 residues. V lost 5 bases, J lost 1 base, and 5 bases stayed unmatched. As DNA, the CDR3 is TGTGCCAGCAGCCGTAAGACTAGCGGCACAGATACGCAGTATTTT. Its translation is CASSRKTSGTDTQYF.